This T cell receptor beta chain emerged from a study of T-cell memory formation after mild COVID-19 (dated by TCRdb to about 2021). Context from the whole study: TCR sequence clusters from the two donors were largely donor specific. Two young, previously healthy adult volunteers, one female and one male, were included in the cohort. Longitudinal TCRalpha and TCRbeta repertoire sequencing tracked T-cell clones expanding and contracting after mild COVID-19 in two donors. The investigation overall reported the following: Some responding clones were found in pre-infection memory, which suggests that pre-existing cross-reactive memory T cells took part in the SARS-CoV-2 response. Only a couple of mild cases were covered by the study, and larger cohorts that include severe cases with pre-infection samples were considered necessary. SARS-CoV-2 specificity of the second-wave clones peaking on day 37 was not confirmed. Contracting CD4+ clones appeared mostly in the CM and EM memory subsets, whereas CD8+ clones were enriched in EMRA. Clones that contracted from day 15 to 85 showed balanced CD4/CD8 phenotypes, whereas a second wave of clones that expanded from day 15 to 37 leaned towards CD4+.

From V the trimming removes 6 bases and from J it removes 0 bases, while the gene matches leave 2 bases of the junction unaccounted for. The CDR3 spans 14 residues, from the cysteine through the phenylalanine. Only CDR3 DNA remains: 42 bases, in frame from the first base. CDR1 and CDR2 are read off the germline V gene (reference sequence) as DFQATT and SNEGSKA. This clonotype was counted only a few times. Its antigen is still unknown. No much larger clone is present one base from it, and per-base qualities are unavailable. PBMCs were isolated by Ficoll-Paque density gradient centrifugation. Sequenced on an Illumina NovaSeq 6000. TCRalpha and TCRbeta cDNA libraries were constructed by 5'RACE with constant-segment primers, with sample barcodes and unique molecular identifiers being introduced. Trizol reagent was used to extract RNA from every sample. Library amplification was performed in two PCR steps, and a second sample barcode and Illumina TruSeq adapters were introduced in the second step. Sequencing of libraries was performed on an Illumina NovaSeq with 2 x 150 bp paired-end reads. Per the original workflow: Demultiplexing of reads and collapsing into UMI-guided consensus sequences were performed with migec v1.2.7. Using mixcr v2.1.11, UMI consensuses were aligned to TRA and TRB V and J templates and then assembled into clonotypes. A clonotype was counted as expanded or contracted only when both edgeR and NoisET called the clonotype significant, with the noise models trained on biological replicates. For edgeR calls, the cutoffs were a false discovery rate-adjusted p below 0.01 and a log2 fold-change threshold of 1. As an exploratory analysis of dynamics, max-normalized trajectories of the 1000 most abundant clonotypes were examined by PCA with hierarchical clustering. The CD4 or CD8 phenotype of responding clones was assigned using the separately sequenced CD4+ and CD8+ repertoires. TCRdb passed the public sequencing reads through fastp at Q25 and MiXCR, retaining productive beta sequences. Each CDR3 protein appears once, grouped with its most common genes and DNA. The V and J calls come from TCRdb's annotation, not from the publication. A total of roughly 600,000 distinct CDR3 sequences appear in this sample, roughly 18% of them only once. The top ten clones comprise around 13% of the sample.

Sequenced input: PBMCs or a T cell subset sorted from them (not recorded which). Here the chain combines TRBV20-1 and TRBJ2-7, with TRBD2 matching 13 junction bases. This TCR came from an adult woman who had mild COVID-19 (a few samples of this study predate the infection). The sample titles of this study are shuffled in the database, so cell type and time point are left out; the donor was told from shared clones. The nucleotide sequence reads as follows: TGCAGTGCAAGGACTAGCGGGAGCTCCTACGAGCAGTACTTC. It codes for CSARTSGSSYEQYF.